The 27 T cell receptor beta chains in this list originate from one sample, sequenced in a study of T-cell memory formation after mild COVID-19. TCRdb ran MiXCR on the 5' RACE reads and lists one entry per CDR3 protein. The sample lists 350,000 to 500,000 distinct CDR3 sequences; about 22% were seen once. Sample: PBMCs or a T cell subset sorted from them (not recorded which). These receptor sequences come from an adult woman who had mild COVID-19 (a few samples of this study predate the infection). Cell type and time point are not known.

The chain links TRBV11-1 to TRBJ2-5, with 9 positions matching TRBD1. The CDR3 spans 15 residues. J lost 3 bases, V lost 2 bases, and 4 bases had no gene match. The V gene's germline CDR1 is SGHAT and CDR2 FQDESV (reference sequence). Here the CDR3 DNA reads TGTGCCAGCAGCTTATGGACAGGGGCTGAAGAGACCCAGTACTTC. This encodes CASSLWTGAEETQYF.

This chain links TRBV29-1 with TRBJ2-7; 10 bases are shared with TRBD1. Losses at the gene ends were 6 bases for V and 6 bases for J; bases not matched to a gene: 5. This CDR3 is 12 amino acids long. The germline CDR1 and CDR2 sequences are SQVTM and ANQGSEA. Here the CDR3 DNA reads TGCAGCGTAGAGACAGGGGGCGGCGAGCAGTACTTC. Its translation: CSVETGGGEQYF.

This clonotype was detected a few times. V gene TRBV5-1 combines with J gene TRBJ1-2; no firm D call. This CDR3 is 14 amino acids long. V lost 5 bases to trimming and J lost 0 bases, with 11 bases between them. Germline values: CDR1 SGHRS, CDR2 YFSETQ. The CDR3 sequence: CASSESSANYGYTF. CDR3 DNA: TGCGCCAGCAGTGAGTCGAGCGCTAACTATGGCTACACCTTC.

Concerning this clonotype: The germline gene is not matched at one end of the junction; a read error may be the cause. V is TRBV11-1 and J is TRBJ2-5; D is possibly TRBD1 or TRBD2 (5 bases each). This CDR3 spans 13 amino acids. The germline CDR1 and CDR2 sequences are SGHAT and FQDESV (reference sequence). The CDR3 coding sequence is TGTGCCAGCAGCTTAACTCAGGGAGAGAGCCAGTACTTC. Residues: CASSLTQGESQYF.

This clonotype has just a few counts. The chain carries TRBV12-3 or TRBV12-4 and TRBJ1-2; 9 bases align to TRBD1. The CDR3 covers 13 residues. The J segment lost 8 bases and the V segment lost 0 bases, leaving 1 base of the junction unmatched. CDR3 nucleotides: TGTGCCAGCAGTTTAGCGGGACAGGGCGGCTACACCTTC. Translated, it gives CASSLAGQGGYTF.

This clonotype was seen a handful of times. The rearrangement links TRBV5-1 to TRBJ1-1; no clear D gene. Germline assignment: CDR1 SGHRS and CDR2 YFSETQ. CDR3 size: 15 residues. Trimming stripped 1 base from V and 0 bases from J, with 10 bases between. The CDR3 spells CASSLRAGMNTEAFF. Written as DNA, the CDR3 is TGCGCCAGCAGCTTGAGGGCCGGGATGAACACTGAAGCTTTCTTT.

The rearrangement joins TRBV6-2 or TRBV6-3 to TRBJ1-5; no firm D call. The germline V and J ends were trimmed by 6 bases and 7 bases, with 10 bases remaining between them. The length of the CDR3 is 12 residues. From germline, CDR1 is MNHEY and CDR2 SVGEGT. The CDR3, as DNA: TGTGCCAGCAGCTCTGTCGGGCAGCCCCAGCATTTT. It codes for CASSSVGQPQHF.

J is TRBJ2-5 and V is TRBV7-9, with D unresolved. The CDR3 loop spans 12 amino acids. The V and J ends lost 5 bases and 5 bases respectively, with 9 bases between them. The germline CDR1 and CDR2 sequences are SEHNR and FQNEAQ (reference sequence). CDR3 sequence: CASSLLPETQYF. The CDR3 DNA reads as TGTGCCAGCAGCCTACTTCCGGAGACCCAGTACTTC.

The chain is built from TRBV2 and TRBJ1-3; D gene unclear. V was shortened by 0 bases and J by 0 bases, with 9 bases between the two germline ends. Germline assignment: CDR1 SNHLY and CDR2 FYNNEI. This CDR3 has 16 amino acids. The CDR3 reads CASSEAGQFSGNTIYF. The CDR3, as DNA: TGTGCCAGCAGTGAAGCCGGGCAGTTCTCTGGAAACACCATATATTTT.

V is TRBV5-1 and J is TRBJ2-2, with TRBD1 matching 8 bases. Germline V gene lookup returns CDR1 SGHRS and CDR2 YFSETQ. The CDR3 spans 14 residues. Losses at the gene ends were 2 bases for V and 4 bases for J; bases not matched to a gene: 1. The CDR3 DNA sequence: TGCGCCAGCAGCTTTACAGGGGGCACCGGGGAGCTGTTTTTT. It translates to CASSFTGGTGELFF.

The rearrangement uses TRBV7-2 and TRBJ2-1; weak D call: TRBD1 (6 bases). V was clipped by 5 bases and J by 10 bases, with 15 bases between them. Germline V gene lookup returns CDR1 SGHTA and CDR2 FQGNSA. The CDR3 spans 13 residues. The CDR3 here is CASSPQPQGEQFF. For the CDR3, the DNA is TGTGCCAGCAGCCCGCAGCCGCAGGGGGAGCAGTTCTTC.

In nucleotides, the CDR3 is TGTGCCAGCAGCCGTGACTGGGGGACCCAGTACTTC. This encodes CASSRDWGTQYF. The gene calls are TRBV7-2 and TRBJ2-5; D remains unclear. Germline V lookup: CDR1 SGHTA, CDR2 FQGNSA. Trimming shortened V by 5 bases and J by 7 bases, and 11 bases separated the two germline ends. This CDR3 has 12 residues.

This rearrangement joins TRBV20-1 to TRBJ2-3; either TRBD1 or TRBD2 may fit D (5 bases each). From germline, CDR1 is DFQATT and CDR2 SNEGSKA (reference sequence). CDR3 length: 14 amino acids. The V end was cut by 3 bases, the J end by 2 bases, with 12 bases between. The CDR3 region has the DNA TGCAGTGCTAGCCCCGGGACCAACACAGATACGCAGTATTTT. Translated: CSASPGTNTDTQYF.

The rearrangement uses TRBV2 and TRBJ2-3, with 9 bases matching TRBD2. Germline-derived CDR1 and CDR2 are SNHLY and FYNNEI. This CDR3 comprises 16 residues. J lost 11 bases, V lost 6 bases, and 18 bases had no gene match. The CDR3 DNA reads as TGTGCCAGCAGGGACCCCCAAGCGGGGGGCTTCTTGGGGCAGTATTTT. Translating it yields CASRDPQAGGFLGQYF.

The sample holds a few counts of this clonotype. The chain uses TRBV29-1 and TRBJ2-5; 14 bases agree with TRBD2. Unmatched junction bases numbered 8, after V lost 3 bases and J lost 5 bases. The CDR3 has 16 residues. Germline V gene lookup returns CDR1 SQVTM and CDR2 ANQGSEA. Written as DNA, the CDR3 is TGCAGCGTTGAGGGACTAGCGGGAGTTCAGCGGGAGACCCAGTACTTC. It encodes CSVEGLAGVQRETQYF.

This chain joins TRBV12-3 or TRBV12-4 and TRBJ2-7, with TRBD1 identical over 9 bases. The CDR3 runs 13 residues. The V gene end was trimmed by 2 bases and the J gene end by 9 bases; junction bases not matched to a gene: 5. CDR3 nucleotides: TGTGCCAGCAGTTTAAGGGACAGGGATGCGCAGTACTTC. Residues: CASSLRDRDAQYF.

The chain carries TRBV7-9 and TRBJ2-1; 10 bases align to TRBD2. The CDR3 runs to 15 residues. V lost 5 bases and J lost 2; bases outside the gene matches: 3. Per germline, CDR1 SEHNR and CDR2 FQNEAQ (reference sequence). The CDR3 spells CASSEAGGPYNEQFF. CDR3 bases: TGTGCCAGCAGCGAAGCGGGAGGGCCCTACAATGAGCAGTTCTTC.

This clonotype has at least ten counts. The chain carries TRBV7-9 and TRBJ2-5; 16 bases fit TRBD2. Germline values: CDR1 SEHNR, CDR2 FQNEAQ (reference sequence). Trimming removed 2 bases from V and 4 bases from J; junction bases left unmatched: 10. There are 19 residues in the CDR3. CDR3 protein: CASSLKPGLAGGPRETQYF. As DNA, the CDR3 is TGTGCCAGCAGCTTAAAACCGGGACTAGCGGGAGGGCCACGAGAGACCCAGTACTTC.

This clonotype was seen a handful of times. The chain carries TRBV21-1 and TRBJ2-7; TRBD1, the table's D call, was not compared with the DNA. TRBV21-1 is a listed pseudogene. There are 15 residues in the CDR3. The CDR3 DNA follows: TGTGCCAGCAGCCCCCGAGGGCGCCCGTACTACGAGCAGTACTTC. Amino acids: CASSPRGRPYYEQYF.

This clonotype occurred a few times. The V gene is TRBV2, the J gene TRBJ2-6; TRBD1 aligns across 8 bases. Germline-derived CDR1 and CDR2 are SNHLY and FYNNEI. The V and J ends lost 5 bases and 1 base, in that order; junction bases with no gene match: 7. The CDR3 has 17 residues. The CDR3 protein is CASSPGTGRSGANVLTF. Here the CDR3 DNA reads TGTGCCAGCAGTCCGGGGACAGGAAGATCTGGGGCCAACGTCCTGACTTTC.

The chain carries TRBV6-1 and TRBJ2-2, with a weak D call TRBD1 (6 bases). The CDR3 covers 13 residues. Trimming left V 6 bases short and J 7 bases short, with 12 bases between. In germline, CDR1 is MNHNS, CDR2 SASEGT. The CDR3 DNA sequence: TGTGCCAGCAGGGAACAGGGACGCGGGGAGCTGTTTTTT. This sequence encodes CASREQGRGELFF.

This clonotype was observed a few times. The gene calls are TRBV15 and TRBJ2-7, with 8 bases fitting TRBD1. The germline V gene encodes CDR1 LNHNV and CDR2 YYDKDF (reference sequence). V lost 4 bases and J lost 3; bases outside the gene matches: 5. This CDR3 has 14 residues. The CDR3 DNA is TGTGCCACCAGCACGGACAGGGACATCTACGAGCAGTACTTC. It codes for CATSTDRDIYEQYF.

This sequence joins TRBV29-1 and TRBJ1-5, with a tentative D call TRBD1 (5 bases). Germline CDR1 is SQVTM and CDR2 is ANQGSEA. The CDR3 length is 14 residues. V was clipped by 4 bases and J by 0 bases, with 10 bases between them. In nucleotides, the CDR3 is TGCAGCGTTGGGGAGGGGTCTAGCAATCAGCCCCAGCATTTT. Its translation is CSVGEGSSNQPQHF.

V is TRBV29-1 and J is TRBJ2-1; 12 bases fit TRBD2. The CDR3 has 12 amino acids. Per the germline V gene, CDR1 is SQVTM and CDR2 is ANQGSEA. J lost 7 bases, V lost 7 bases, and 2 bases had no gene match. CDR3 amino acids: CSALAGGNEQFF. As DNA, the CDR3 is TGCAGCGCCCTAGCGGGGGGGAATGAGCAGTTCTTC.

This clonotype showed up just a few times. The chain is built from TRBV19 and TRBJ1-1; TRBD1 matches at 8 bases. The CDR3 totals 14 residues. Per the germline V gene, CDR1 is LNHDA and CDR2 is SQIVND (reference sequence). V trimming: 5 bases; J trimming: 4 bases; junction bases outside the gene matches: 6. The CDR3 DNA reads TGTGCCAGTAGTCTGGACAGGGTTAGCACTGAAGCTTTCTTT. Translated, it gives CASSLDRVSTEAFF.

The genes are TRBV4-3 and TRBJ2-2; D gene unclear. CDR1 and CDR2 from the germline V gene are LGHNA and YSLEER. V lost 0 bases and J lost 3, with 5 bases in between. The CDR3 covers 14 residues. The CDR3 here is CASSQDLYTGELFF. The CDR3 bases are TGCGCCAGCAGCCAAGATCTATACACCGGGGAGCTGTTTTTT.

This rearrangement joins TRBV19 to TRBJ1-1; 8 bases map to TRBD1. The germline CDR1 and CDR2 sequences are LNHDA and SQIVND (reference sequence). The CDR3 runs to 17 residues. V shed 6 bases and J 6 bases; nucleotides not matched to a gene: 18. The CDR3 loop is CASRLGQGRKEVSEAFF. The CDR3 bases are TGTGCCAGTAGGCTAGGACAGGGAAGAAAGGAAGTCTCTGAAGCTTTCTTT.